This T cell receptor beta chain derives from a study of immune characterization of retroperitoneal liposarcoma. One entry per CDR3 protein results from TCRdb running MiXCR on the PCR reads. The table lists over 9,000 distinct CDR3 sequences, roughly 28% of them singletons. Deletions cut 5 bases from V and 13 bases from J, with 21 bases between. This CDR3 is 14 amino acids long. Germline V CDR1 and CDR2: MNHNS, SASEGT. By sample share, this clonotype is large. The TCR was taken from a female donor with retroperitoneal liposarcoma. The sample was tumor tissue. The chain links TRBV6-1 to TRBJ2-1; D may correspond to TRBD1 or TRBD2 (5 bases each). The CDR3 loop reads CASSRDPDQETQFF. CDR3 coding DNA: TGTGCCAGCAGTCGGGACCCTGACCAAGAGACCCAGTTCTTC.